The 2 T cell receptor beta chains given below trace back to one sample, sequenced in a study of persistence of HIV-infected CD4 T cells. This was the immunoSEQ version 4 assay in survey mode. The method was immunoSEQ multiplex PCR; TCRdb's version includes in-frame clones alone and lacks a portion of them. Here the sample spans fewer than 45,000 clones, about 87% being singletons. Which antigens these TCRs recognize remains unknown. This nonspecific control used anti-CD3/anti-CD28 bead stimulation of CD4+ T cells. Sorting of responding CD4+ T cells relied on upregulated CD40 ligand together with CD69. Here the sequenced sample was CD4+ T cells sorted from PBMCs after roughly 18-hour stimulation, taken from a patient who received antiretroviral therapy. These receptors all stem from an adult woman with HIV who was CMV-seropositive.

The chain combines TRBV15 with TRBJ2-1, with D perhaps TRBD1 or TRBD2 (5 bases each). Germline V lookup: CDR1 LNHNV, CDR2 YYDKDF (reference sequence). The CDR3 runs 15 residues. V was trimmed by 2 bases and J by 6 bases, leaving 14 bases between them. CDR3 DNA: TGTGCCACCAGCAGACCCTCGGGACCCCGCAATGAGCAGTTCTTC. Translated, it gives CATSRPSGPRNEQFF. The full variable domain, rest sourced from reference TRBV15 and TRBJ2-1, is DAMVIQNPRYQVTQFGKPVTLSCSQTLNHNVMYWYQQKSSQAPKLLFHYYDKDFNNEADTPDNFQSRRPNTSFCFLDIRSPGLGDTAMYLCATSRPSGPRNEQFFGPGTRLTVL.

This clone was detected a few times. This rearrangement joins TRBV6-1 to TRBJ1-6; perhaps TRBD1 as D (5 bases). The CDR3 runs 15 residues. CDR1 and CDR2 (germline): MNHNS, SASEGT. The germline V and J ends were trimmed by 1 base and 8 bases, with 12 bases remaining between them. CDR3 nucleotide sequence: TGTGCCAGCAGTGAAGATAGACAGAGAGATTCACCCCTCCACTTT. Translation: CASSEDRQRDSPLHF.